In this sample, the clone carrying this T cell receptor beta chain turned up a few times. Its specificity is unknown. This entry belongs to a study of cytomegalovirus exposure and HLA in healthy donors. General study findings and limits: A later analysis linked a missense variant in DCLRE1C to the trimming of TCR beta V and J genes.

The CDR3 loop spans 15 amino acids. Trimming cost V 2 bases and J 5 bases, with 12 bases left between them. Per the germline V gene, CDR1 is MDHEN and CDR2 is SYDVKM. 13 Jbeta primers and 60 Vbeta primers were used for the PCR. Here immunoSEQ multiplex PCR was the method, and the copy in TCRdb shows in-frame clones only, minus some. This sample has about 140,000 clones, with approximately 84% found just once. The gene calls are TRBV28 and TRBJ1-4; D is perhaps TRBD1 (5 bases). The TCR sequence derives from a woman between 40 and 50 years old in good health and CMV-seronegative. Material for sequencing was PBMCs. The CDR3, as DNA: TGTGCCAGCAGTTTACAAGGGGCGGTAAATGAAAAACTGTTTTTT. This translates into CASSLQGAVNEKLFF.